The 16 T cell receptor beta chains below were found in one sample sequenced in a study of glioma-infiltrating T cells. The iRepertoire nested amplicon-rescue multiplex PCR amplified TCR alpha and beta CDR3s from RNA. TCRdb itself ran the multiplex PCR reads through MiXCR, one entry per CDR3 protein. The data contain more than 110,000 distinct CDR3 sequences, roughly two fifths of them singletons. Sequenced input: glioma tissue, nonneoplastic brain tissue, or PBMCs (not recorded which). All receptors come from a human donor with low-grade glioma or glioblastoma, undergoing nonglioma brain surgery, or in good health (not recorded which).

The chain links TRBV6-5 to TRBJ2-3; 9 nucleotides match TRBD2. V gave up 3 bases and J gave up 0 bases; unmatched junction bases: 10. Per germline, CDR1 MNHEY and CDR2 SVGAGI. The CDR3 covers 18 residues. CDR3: CASSYGLAGTTSTDTQYF. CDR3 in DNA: TGTGCCAGCAGTTATGGGCTAGCGGGGACTACTAGCACAGATACGCAGTATTTT.

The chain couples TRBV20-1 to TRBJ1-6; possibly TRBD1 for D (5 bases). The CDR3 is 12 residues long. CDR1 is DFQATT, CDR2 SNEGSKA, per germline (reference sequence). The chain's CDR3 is CSGTSGNSPLHF. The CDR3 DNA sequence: TGCAGCGGGACTTCGGGTAATTCACCCCTCCACTTT.

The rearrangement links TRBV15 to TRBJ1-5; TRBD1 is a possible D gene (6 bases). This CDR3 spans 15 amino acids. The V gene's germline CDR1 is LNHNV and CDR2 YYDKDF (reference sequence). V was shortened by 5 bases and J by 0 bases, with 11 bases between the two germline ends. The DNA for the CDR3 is TGTGCCACCAGCCCAGGACAGTATAGCAATCAGCCCCAGCATTTT. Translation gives CATSPGQYSNQPQHF.

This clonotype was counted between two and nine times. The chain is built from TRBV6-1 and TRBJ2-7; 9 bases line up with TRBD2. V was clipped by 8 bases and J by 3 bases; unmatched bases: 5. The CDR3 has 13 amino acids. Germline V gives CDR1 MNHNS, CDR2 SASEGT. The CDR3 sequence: CASRAGGLYEQYF. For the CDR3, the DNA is TGTGCCAGCCGGGCGGGGGGGCTCTACGAGCAGTACTTC.

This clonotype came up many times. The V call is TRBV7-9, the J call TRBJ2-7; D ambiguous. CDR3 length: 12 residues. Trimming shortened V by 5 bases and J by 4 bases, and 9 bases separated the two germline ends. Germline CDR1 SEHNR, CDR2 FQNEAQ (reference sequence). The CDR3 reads CASSPDLYEQYF. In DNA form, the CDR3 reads TGTGCCAGCAGCCCGGACCTATACGAGCAGTACTTC. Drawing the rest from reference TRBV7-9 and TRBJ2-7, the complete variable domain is DTGVSQNPRHKITKRGQNVTFRCDPISEHNRLYWYRQTLGQGPEFLTYFQNEAQLEKSRLLSDRFSAERPKGSFSTLEIQRTEQGDSAMYLCASSPDLYEQYFGPGTRLTVT.

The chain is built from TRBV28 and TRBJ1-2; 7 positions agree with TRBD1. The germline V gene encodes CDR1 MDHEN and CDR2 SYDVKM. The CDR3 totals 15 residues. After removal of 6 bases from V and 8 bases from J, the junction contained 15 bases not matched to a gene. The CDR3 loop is CASSPTGQVDRGYTF. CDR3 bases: TGTGCCAGCAGCCCGACCGGACAGGTGGATAGGGGCTACACCTTC.

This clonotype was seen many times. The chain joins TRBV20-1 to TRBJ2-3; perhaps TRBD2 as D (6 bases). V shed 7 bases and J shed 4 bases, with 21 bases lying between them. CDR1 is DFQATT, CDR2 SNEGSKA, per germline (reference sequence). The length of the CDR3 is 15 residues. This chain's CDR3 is CSVGEGGKGPDTQYF. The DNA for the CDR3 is TGCAGTGTCGGGGAAGGCGGGAAGGGACCAGATACGCAGTATTTT.

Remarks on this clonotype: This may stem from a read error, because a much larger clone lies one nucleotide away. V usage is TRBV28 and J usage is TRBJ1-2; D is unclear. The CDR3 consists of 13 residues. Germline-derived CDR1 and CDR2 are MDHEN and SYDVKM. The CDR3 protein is CVSSLSKGYGYTF. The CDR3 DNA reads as TGTGTCAGCAGTTTAAGTAAGGGCTATGGCTACACCTTC.

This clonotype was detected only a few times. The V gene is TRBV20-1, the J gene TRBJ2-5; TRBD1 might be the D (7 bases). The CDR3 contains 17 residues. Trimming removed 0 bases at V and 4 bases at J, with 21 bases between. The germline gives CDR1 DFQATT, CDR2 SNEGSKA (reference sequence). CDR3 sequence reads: CSARDREWRGLRETQYF. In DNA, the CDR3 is TGCAGTGCTAGAGATCGCGAGTGGAGGGGGCTACGAGAGACCCAGTACTTC.

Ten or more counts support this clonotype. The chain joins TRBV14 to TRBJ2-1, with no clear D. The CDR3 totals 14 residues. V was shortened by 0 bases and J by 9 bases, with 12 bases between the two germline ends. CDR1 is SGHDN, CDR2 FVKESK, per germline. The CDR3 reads CASSQDWEDGEQFF. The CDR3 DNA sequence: TGTGCCAGCAGCCAAGATTGGGAAGACGGTGAGCAGTTCTTC.

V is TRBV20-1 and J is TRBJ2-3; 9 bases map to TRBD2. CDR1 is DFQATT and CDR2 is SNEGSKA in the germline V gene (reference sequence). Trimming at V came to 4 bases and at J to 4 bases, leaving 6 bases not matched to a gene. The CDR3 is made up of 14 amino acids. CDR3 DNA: TGCAGTGCTAACGGACTAGCGTTCGCAGATACGCAGTATTTT. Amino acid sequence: CSANGLAFADTQYF.

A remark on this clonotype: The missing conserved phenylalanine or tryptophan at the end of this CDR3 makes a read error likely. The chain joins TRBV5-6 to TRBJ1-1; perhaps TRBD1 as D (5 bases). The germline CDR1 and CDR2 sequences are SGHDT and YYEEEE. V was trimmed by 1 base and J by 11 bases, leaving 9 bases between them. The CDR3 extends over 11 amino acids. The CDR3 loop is CASSLRGTAFL. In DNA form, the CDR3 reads TGTGCCAGCAGCTTGCGGGGGACCGCTTTCCTT.

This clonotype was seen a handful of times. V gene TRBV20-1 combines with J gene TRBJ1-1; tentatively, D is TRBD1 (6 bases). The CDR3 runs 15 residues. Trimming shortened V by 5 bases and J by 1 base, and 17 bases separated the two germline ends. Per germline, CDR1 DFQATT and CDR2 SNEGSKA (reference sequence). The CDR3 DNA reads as TGCAGTGCTCTAGACAGGCGGCTGGGGAACACTGAAGCTTTCTTT. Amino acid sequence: CSALDRRLGNTEAFF.

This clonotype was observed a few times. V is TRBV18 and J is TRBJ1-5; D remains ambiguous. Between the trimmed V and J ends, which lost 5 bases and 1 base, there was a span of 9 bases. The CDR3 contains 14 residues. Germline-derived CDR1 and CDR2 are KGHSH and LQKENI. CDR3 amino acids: CASSIEASNQPQHF. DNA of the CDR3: TGTGCCAGCTCAATCGAAGCCAGCAATCAGCCCCAGCATTTT.

CDR3 sequence: CASSLNSLASRAGELFF. In nucleotides, the CDR3 is TGTGCCAGCAGCTTAAACTCTTTGGCATCGAGGGCCGGGGAGCTGTTTTTT. The chain recombines TRBV7-2 with TRBJ2-2, with D possibly being TRBD2 (5 bases). Germline lookup yields CDR1 SGHTA and CDR2 FQGNSA. The CDR3 is made up of 17 amino acids. Trimming took off 2 bases at V and 6 bases at J, with 19 bases between the two ends. The full variable domain, in which reference TRBV7-2 and TRBJ2-2 provide the parts outside the CDR3, is GAGVSQSPSNKVTEKGKDVELRCDPISGHTALYWYRQSLGQGLEFLIYFQGNSAPDKSGLPSDRFSAERTGGSVSTLTIQRTQQEDSAVYLCASSLNSLASRAGELFFGEGSRLTVL.

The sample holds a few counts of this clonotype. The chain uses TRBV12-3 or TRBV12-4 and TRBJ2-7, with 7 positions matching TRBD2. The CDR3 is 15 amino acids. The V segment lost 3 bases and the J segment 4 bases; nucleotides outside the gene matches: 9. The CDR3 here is CASSFTGGSPYEQYF. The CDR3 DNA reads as TGTGCCAGCAGTTTTACGGGCGGGAGTCCGTACGAGCAGTACTTC.